This T cell receptor (beta chain) was sequenced during a study of CD8 T cells in ankylosing spondylitis. Study observations and caveats: Those disease-linked clones were CD8+; they were also relatively rare in peripheral blood. Reactive arthritis synovial fluid and blood were previously reported to contain some motif variants. Researchers reportedly found disease-linked clones significantly enriched in matched ankylosing spondylitis synovial fluid. Roughly eight highly homologous variants made up a TCR beta motif that seemed to typify ankylosing spondylitis blood.

Generation of TCR beta libraries employed quantitative 5'-RACE incorporating molecular barcodes. TCRdb analysed the 5' RACE reads with MiXCR anew, one entry per CDR3 protein. The table shows a few hundred thousand distinct CDR3 sequences, with approximately 12% occurring only once. This clonotype was counted a few times. Its antigen is still unknown. The source material was blood, either unsorted or a sorted T cell fraction (not recorded which). The clonotype was recovered from a male donor with ankylosing spondylitis.

The CDR3, as DNA: TGTGCCAGCAGCCCGGGACTAGCGGGAGTGCTTGAGCAGTTCTTC. Protein product: CASSPGLAGVLEQFF. The V gene is TRBV7-2, the J gene TRBJ2-1; 14 bases match TRBD2. The CDR3 is 15 amino acids. V shed 5 bases and J 9 bases; nucleotides not matched to a gene: 6. The germline gives CDR1 SGHTA, CDR2 FQGNSA.